Listed below are T cell receptor beta chains from one sample, sequenced in a study of blood T cell repertoires in COVID-19. The table came from immunoSEQ multiplex PCR; TCRdb's copy has only in-frame clones and leaves some out. The sample lists more than 300,000 clones, approximately 90% occurring once. Source material: PBMCs or T cells enriched from blood (not recorded which). The receptors shown here come from a man aged 25-45 years who had recovered from COVID-19. Both conserved end residues are part of each CDR3. The order of the fields is CDR3 length, V gene, J gene, CDR3 protein.

12,TRBV5-6,TRBJ1-2,CASRTANYGYTF
14,TRBV4-1,TRBJ2-7,CASSQDSGTYEQYF
13,TRBV29-1,TRBJ2-5,CSVEGGTGETQYF
14,TRBV4-1,TRBJ1-6,CASSQDRSGSPLHF
13,TRBV23-1,TRBJ2-2,CASSTGPTGELFF
14,TRBV7-6,TRBJ1-1,CASSLDSGNTEAFF
15,TRBV6-5,TRBJ2-3,CASSTTGGAGDTQYF
13,TRBV19,TRBJ2-5,CASSMSGQETQYF
17,TRBV19,TRBJ1-6,CASSREPGSSYNSPLHF
12,TRBV20-1,TRBJ2-7,CSASLSGVEQYF
16,TRBV13,TRBJ1-1,CASSLSSLTLNTEAFF
13,TRBV24-1,TRBJ2-2,CATSTRRTGELFF
15,TRBV5-6,TRBJ2-1,CASSSAGGLRNEQFF
19,TRBV4-1,TRBJ2-1,CASSQGKGWGTGVYNEQFF
17,TRBV11-2,TRBJ2-3,CASSFRARGAVTDTQYF
16,TRBV6-5,TRBJ1-2,CASSYSQGAPGYRYTF
15,TRBV19,TRBJ1-1,CATRADRGFLAEAFF
15,TRBV11-2,TRBJ1-1,CASSLSGIMNTEAFF
14,TRBV19,TRBJ1-2,CASSIGALNYGYTF
15,TRBV28,TRBJ2-2,CASSLSASVAGELFF
12,TRBV24-1,TRBJ2-1,CATGDTGNEQFF
12,TRBV29-1,TRBJ1-2,CSVEAGYYGYTF
13,TRBV18,TRBJ1-1,CASSPAGRTEAFF
19,TRBV18,TRBJ2-3,CASSPVIAGGSRGTDTQYF
17,TRBV3-1/TRBV3-2,TRBJ2-6,CASTTGTGGEGANVLTF